The T cell receptor (beta chain) described here comes from a study of cytomegalovirus exposure and HLA in healthy donors. Study-wide results and limits: A later analysis found first-cohort TCR clusters tended to co-occur in the 130 or so validation repertoires. In vitro checks showed that a few CMV-associated chains really do target CMV antigens. With high specificity and sensitivity, the classifier reportedly diagnosed cytomegalovirus status.

CDR1 and CDR2 from the germline V gene are PRHDT and FYEKMQ (reference sequence). V lost 4 bases, J lost 5 bases, and 14 bases stayed unmatched. The CDR3 is 18 amino acids. The count of this clone is one. Antigen: not known. This table comes from immunoSEQ multiplex PCR, and its TCRdb copy is limited to in-frame clones, with some not included. Of tens of thousands of clones in the sample, about 95% are singletons; the top ten hold 2% to 2.5%. Source material: PBMCs. The receptor was isolated from a man aged 18-30 years in good health and CMV-seronegative. This chain uses TRBV13 with TRBJ2-2, with 9 bases identical to TRBD2. The CDR3 DNA sequence: TGTGCCAGCAGCTCAATTAATAGCGGGAGAGGTGTGACCGGGGAGCTGTTTTTT. Translated, it gives CASSSINSGRGVTGELFF.